This entry concerns a single T cell receptor (beta chain). Its antigen remains unknown. CDR3 size: 14 residues. Germline values: CDR1 SGHDN, CDR2 FVKESK. This entry belongs to a study of CXCR3-negative and CXCR3-positive naive CD8 T cells. Points from the study as a whole: Comparison of naive cells showed more hydrophobic TRB CDR3s in CXCR3-positive than in CXCR3-negative naive cells. Naive subsets did not differ in surface CD5, and the authors estimated TCR strength using properties of the TRB CDR3.

Naive CD8+ T cells showed a CD45RO-CCR7+CD27+CD95- phenotype. With UMI labels, 5' RACE was used to prepare the TRB cDNA libraries. Each CDR3 protein gets one entry in TCRdb, which reprocessed the 5' RACE reads and gives no DNA. The table lists about 120,000 distinct CDR3 sequences, with around 0.54% in the top ten. The receptor was derived from a human donor in good health. Some clones in this sample may be carry-over from other donors' samples. The specimen was naive CXCR3+ CD8+ T cells from blood. Documented subset: CD45RO-CCR7+CD27+CD95- naive CD8+ T cells expressing CXCR3 (TNR3+). The chain has TRBV14 and TRBJ2-1; TCRdb indicates TRBD1, and absent DNA this call remains unverified. CDR3 protein: CASSPLTGTDEQFF.